These T cell receptor beta chains were read from a single sample in a study of T-cell reconstitution after alpha-beta-depleted transplantation in children. Using its own MiXCR run on the PCR reads, TCRdb lists one record per CDR3 protein. The sample holds about 74,000 distinct CDR3 sequences; 14% are singletons and the top ten take about 30%. The starting material was PBMCs, mostly from graft donor cells, obtained 180 days after TCRalphabeta/CD19-depleted stem cell transplant. These receptors all stem from a male patient between 2 and 9 years old who had a stem cell transplant for acute lymphoblastic leukemia, so the T cells may come from the graft donor. Both conserved end residues are part of each CDR3. Each record gives: V gene, J gene, D gene, CDR3 length, clone size, CDR3 protein, CDR3 DNA. D genes are given only for firm matches. Clone size, where shown, is once, few, many, or a class for clones that have expanded.

v_gene: TRBV4-2
j_gene: TRBJ2-5
d_gene: TRBD1
len: 16
abundance: many
CDR3aa: CASSQEGQGAEETQYF
CDR3nt: TGTGCCAGCAGCCAAGAGGGACAGGGGGCTGAAGAGACCCAGTACTTC

v_gene: TRBV20-1
j_gene: TRBJ2-5
d_gene: TRBD2
len: 13
abundance: few
CDR3aa: CSARVTSGETQYF
CDR3nt: TGCAGTGCTAGGGTAACTAGCGGAGAGACCCAGTACTTC

v_gene: TRBV5-1
j_gene: TRBJ2-5
d_gene: TRBD1
len: 15
abundance: few
CDR3aa: CASSLAGQGRETQYF
CDR3nt: TGCGCCAGCAGCTTGGCCGGACAGGGAAGAGAGACCCAGTACTTC

v_gene: TRBV29-1
j_gene: TRBJ2-3
d_gene: NA
len: 14
abundance: NA
CDR3aa: CSVDTGEATDTQYF
CDR3nt: TGCAGCGTTGATACAGGGGAGGCCACAGATACGCAGTATTTT

v_gene: TRBV3-1
j_gene: TRBJ2-5
d_gene: TRBD1
len: 15
abundance: NA
CDR3aa: CASSQGQGLLETQYF
CDR3nt: TGTGCCAGCAGCCAAGGACAGGGGCTCTTGGAGACCCAGTACTTC

v_gene: TRBV9
j_gene: TRBJ1-2
d_gene: TRBD1
len: 15
abundance: few
CDR3aa: CASSGPGQGNYGYTF
CDR3nt: TGTGCCAGCAGCGGACCGGGACAGGGGAACTATGGCTACACCTTC

v_gene: TRBV5-1
j_gene: TRBJ2-5
d_gene: NA
len: 14
abundance: few
CDR3aa: CASSWASGSETQYF
CDR3nt: TGCGCCAGCAGCTGGGCAAGTGGGTCGGAGACCCAGTACTTC

v_gene: TRBV7-8
j_gene: TRBJ2-5
d_gene: NA
len: 14
abundance: many
CDR3aa: CASSPREYQETQYF
CDR3nt: TGTGCCAGCAGCCCCAGGGAGTACCAAGAGACCCAGTACTTC

v_gene: TRBV11-2
j_gene: TRBJ2-5
d_gene: NA
len: 17
abundance: once
CDR3aa: CASSLVQLSRRQETQYF
CDR3nt: TGTGCCAGCAGCTTAGTCCAACTATCCCGGCGCCAAGAGACCCAGTACTTC

v_gene: TRBV20-1
j_gene: TRBJ1-6
d_gene: NA
len: 12
abundance: few
CDR3aa: CSAIRGNSPLHF
CDR3nt: TGCAGTGCCATTCGGGGAAATTCACCCCTCCACTTT

v_gene: TRBV7-9
j_gene: TRBJ1-6
d_gene: NA
len: 12
abundance: NA
CDR3aa: CASSLGDSPLHF
CDR3nt: TGTGCCAGCAGCTTAGGAGATTCACCCCTCCACTTT

v_gene: TRBV18
j_gene: TRBJ2-5
d_gene: NA
len: 12
abundance: NA
CDR3aa: CASSPRAETQYF
CDR3nt: TGTGCCAGCTCACCAAGGGCAGAGACCCAGTACTTC